A selection of T cell receptor beta chains follows, all from one sample in a study of Graves' ophthalmopathy and Graves' hyperthyroidism. TCRdb used MiXCR to reprocess the multiplex PCR reads, holding one entry per CDR3 protein. This sample carries about half a million distinct CDR3 sequences, 13% to 15% of them seen once, and the ten largest clones take roughly 10%. The specimen was blood. Every receptor here comes from a woman younger than 45 with Graves' ophthalmopathy. Each CDR3 is given with its conserved first and last residue. D genes are given only for firm matches. The size of a clone is reported for some rows only, either as once, few or many, or as a class for expanded clones.

NA	TRBJ1-2	NA	TRBV24-1	CAIASDLYGYTF	TGTGCCATCGCCTCAGATCTCTATGGCTACACCTTC
TRBD2	TRBJ2-7	many	TRBV2	CASSESSGYLSYEQYF	TGTGCCAGCAGTGAATCTAGCGGCTATCTCTCCTACGAGCAGTACTTC
TRBD1	TRBJ1-2	many	TRBV6-5	CASSYSGTGRAGYTF	TGTGCCAGCAGTTACTCGGGGACAGGGAGAGCTGGCTACACCTTC
TRBD2	TRBJ2-5	NA	TRBV28	CASSLWTSGSSETQYF	TGTGCCAGCAGTTTATGGACTAGCGGGAGTTCGGAGACCCAGTACTTC
NA	TRBJ1-6	many	TRBV5-8	CASVEGRSYNSPLHF	TGTGCCAGCGTGGAGGGGCGCTCCTATAATTCACCCCTCCACTTT
NA	TRBJ1-1	many	TRBV24-1	CATSAVGSTEAFF	TGTGCCACCAGTGCGGTAGGGAGCACTGAAGCTTTCTTT
NA	TRBJ1-1	many	TRBV30	CAWSVSQVEAFF	TGTGCCTGGAGTGTAAGTCAGGTTGAAGCTTTCTTT
NA	TRBJ2-5	few	TRBV2	CASTTPYQETQYF	TGTGCCAGCACTACCCCGTACCAAGAGACCCAGTACTTC
NA	TRBJ2-2	many	TRBV12-3/TRBV12-4	CATSLGSSGELFF	TGTGCCACCTCATTGGGAAGTTCCGGGGAGCTGTTTTTT
NA	TRBJ1-2	many	TRBV12-3/TRBV12-4	CASSIQDWQGYTF	TGTGCCAGCAGTATACAGGACTGGCAGGGCTACACCTTC
TRBD2	TRBJ2-5	NA	TRBV6-2/TRBV6-3	CASSYTGLAGGPGRETQYF	TGTGCCAGCAGTTACACGGGACTAGCGGGGGGGCCGGGGCGAGAGACCCAGTACTTC
TRBD1	TRBJ2-5	few	TRBV2	CATPGDRAETQYF	TGTGCCACCCCAGGAGACAGGGCGGAGACCCAGTACTTC
NA	TRBJ1-1	many	TRBV3-1	CASSQDLPDRGRLNTEAFF	TGTGCCAGCAGCCAAGACCTACCCGACCGGGGACGGTTGAACACTGAAGCTTTCTTT
NA	TRBJ1-1	many	TRBV11-3	CASSFRGQNTEAFF	TGTGCCAGCAGCTTTCGGGGGCAGAACACTGAAGCTTTCTTT
NA	TRBJ1-1	many	TRBV2	CASSEALGNLGTEAFF	TGTGCCAGCAGTGAAGCCTTAGGGAATTTGGGGACTGAAGCTTTCTTT
TRBD1	TRBJ2-7	few	TRBV20-1	CSARPGQDSYEQYF	TGCAGTGCTAGACCGGGACAGGACTCCTACGAGCAGTACTTC
NA	TRBJ1-6	few	TRBV4-1	CASSQDRGSSPLHF	TGCGCCAGCAGCCAAGATCGGGGGAGTTCACCCCTCCACTTT
TRBD1	TRBJ1-2	many	TRBV24-1	CATSDNDRAGGYTF	TGTGCCACCAGTGATAATGACAGGGCTGGTGGCTACACCTTC
NA	TRBJ1-2	many	TRBV11-2	CASSLLGQTNYGYTF	TGTGCCAGCAGCTTACTAGGACAAACTAACTATGGCTACACCTTC
NA	TRBJ2-4	many	TRBV12-3/TRBV12-4	CASRDIENIQYF	TGTGCCAGCAGGGATATAGAAAACATTCAGTACTTC
NA	TRBJ1-6	NA	TRBV19	CASSFGGGGPPLHF	TGTGCCAGTAGTTTTGGCGGCGGAGGCCCCCCCCTTCACTTT
TRBD1	TRBJ1-1	NA	TRBV6-1	CASSLGQGLDTEAFF	TGTGCCAGCAGTCTAGGACAGGGGCTCGACACTGAAGCTTTCTTT
NA	TRBJ2-7	NA	TRBV30	CAWSSGSSYEQYF	TGTGCCTGGAGTTCAGGGAGCTCCTACGAGCAGTACTTC
TRBD1	TRBJ1-2	NA	TRBV28	CASTYRGPYGYTF	TGTGCCAGTACTTACAGGGGACCCTATGGCTACACCTTC
NA	TRBJ1-1	NA	TRBV15	CATKRTGNTEAFF	TGTGCCACCAAAAGGACGGGGAACACTGAAGCTTTCTTT
NA	TRBJ2-7	many	TRBV5-1	CASSLARGSGEQYF	TGCGCCAGCAGCTTGGCTCGAGGCAGTGGCGAGCAGTACTTC
NA	TRBJ1-5	many	TRBV27	CASSLSKGWNQPQHF	TGTGCCAGCAGTTTATCGAAAGGCTGGAATCAGCCCCAGCATTTT
NA	TRBJ1-2	NA	TRBV27	CASSPTPGPLYGYTF	TGTGCCAGCAGTCCCACCCCCGGGCCTCTCTATGGCTACACCTTC
TRBD1	TRBJ1-1	many	TRBV6-5	CASSIDRADTEAFF	TGTGCCAGCAGTATCGACAGGGCCGACACTGAAGCTTTCTTT
NA	TRBJ1-5	many	TRBV30	CAWSLTDNNQPQHF	TGTGCCTGGAGTTTAACGGATAACAATCAGCCCCAGCATTTT
NA	TRBJ2-7	NA	TRBV5-1	CASSQGGGLAYEQYF	TGCGCCAGCAGCCAGGGGGGGGGTTTAGCCTACGAGCAGTACTTC
NA	TRBJ2-7	many	TRBV27	CASTKGSGEQYF	TGTGCCAGCACCAAGGGTAGTGGCGAGCAGTACTTC
NA	TRBJ1-1	few	TRBV6-1	CAIKRWADSTEAFF	TGTGCCATCAAAAGGTGGGCAGATTCCACTGAAGCTTTCTTT
NA	TRBJ1-1	many	TRBV28	CASNRAVAATEAFF	TGTGCCAGCAACCGGGCGGTAGCGGCTACTGAAGCTTTCTTT
NA	TRBJ1-2	many	TRBV6-1	CASSERYSTAGYTF	TGTGCCAGCAGTGAACGTTATAGTACCGCGGGCTACACCTTC
NA	TRBJ2-5	many	TRBV28	CASSQGGQETQYF	TGTGCCAGCAGCCAAGGGGGCCAAGAGACCCAGTACTTC
NA	TRBJ1-2	many	TRBV6-5	CASSYSQANYGYTF	TGTGCCAGCAGTTACTCCCAGGCTAACTATGGCTACACCTTC
NA	TRBJ1-2	many	TRBV12-5	CASGPTDSLFRSGGYTF	TGTGCTAGTGGGCCCACGGACAGCCTTTTCCGTTCGGGGGGCTACACCTTC
NA	TRBJ1-5	NA	TRBV4-1	CASSQGQYGNQPQHF	TGCGCCAGCAGCCAAGGTCAATACGGCAATCAGCCCCAGCATTTT
TRBD1	TRBJ2-7	few	TRBV6-1	CASRPQGNSYEQYF	TGTGCCAGCAGGCCACAGGGGAACTCCTACGAGCAGTACTTC
TRBD1	TRBJ2-7	many	TRBV6-2/TRBV6-3	CASSYDRDRILYEQYF	TGTGCCAGCAGTTACGACCGGGACAGAATCCTCTACGAGCAGTACTTC
NA	TRBJ2-7	many	TRBV2	CASRRYASHLYEQYF	TGTGCCAGCAGGAGATATGCGTCGCACCTCTACGAGCAGTACTTC
NA	TRBJ1-5	many	TRBV19	CATGTEYSNQPQHF	TGTGCGACCGGGACGGAATATAGCAATCAGCCCCAGCATTTT
TRBD2	TRBJ2-7	many	TRBV6-5	CASSFTVSGLVVDEQYF	TGTGCCAGCAGTTTCACCGTTTCGGGACTAGTGGTCGACGAGCAGTACTTC
TRBD2	TRBJ2-7	many	TRBV20-1	CSATSPAGVSYEQYF	TGCAGTGCCACCTCCCCAGCGGGGGTGTCCTACGAGCAGTACTTC
NA	TRBJ2-7	many	TRBV25-1	CASSESGISEQYF	TGTGCCAGCAGTGAATCCGGTATCTCCGAGCAGTACTTC
NA	TRBJ2-7	NA	TRBV7-2	CASTDASSYEQYF	TGTGCCAGCACCGATGCCAGCTCCTACGAGCAGTACTTC
TRBD1	TRBJ1-1	many	TRBV28	CASRTGGRAEAFF	TGTGCCAGCAGAACAGGGGGAAGGGCTGAAGCTTTCTTT
NA	TRBJ2-2	many	TRBV3-1	CASSQVSGGAGELFF	TGTGCCAGCAGCCAAGTGTCCGGAGGGGCCGGGGAGCTGTTTTTT
NA	TRBJ1-1	many	TRBV29-1	CSVDSGVGTEAFF	TGCAGCGTTGATTCCGGGGTGGGTACTGAAGCTTTCTTT
NA	TRBJ2-3	NA	TRBV3-1	CASSQDMWVAQYF	TGTGCCAGCAGCCAAGATATGTGGGTGGCGCAGTATTTT
NA	TRBJ1-5	many	TRBV10-3	CAISDAGAGSNQPQHF	TGTGCCATCAGTGATGCGGGGGCTGGGAGCAATCAGCCCCAGCATTTT
TRBD1	TRBJ2-5	NA	TRBV28	CASSLSGTGQETQYF	TGTGCCAGCAGTTTATCCGGGACAGGCCAAGAGACCCAGTACTTC
TRBD1	TRBJ1-1	many	TRBV7-8	CASRWTGVGTEAFF	TGTGCCAGCAGATGGACAGGGGTGGGCACTGAAGCTTTCTTT